Listed below are T cell receptor beta chains from one sample, sequenced in a study of blood T cells in healthy people across ages. TCRdb fed the 5' RACE reads into MiXCR, producing one record per CDR3 protein. The data hold about 1.7 million distinct CDR3 sequences, with 28% observed a single time. Sequencing used blood. All receptors derive from a woman in her twenties or thirties in good health. CDR3s include the opening cysteine and the closing phenylalanine or tryptophan. The D gene is left open where the match is weak. Rows give clone size only sometimes, using once, few, many, or a class for an expanded clone.

v_call	d_call	cdr3_length	j_call	clone_size	cdr3_aa	cdr3_nt
TRBV5-5	.	18	TRBJ2-6	many	CASSLRNQGWSGANVLTF	TGTGCCAGCAGCTTGCGAAACCAGGGGTGGTCTGGGGCCAACGTCCTGACTTTC
TRBV14	.	13	TRBJ1-4	.	CASSQLYNEKLFF	TGTGCCAGCAGCCAACTTTACAATGAAAAACTGTTTTTT
TRBV5-1	TRBD1	14	TRBJ1-3	.	CASGTGELGNTIYF	TGCGCCAGCGGCACAGGGGAACTCGGAAACACCATATATTTT
TRBV12-3/TRBV12-4	.	14	TRBJ2-3	few	CASSLMAGQDTQYF	TGTGCCAGCAGTTTAATGGCAGGGCAAGATACGCAGTATTTT
TRBV6-1	TRBD1	14	TRBJ1-6	.	CASRGQGENSPLHF	TGTGCCAGCAGGGGACAGGGTGAGAATTCACCCCTCCACTTT
TRBV6-5	TRBD1	15	TRBJ2-7	many	CASSYQGQGTYEQYF	TGTGCCAGCAGTTACCAGGGACAGGGTACCTACGAGCAGTACTTC
TRBV3-1	.	16	TRBJ2-3	many	CASSHQPTEATDTQYF	TGTGCCAGCAGCCACCAGCCGACAGAGGCCACAGATACGCAGTATTTT
TRBV6-2/TRBV6-3	.	14	TRBJ2-7	.	CACSYLSGIYEQYF	TGTGCCTGCAGTTACTTGTCGGGCATTTACGAGCAGTACTTC
TRBV3-1	.	15	TRBJ1-6	.	CASSPQGVRNSPLHF	TGTGCCAGCAGCCCCCAAGGGGTCAGGAATTCACCCCTCCACTTT
TRBV7-2	TRBD1	16	TRBJ2-5	many	CASSLISTGGLETQYF	TGTGCCAGCAGCCTCATATCGACAGGGGGCCTAGAGACCCAGTACTTC
TRBV7-2	.	16	TRBJ1-2	many	CASSLTYTARGYGYTF	TGTGCCAGCAGCTTAACCTATACGGCGAGAGGCTATGGCTACACCTTC
TRBV28	TRBD2	15	TRBJ2-1	.	CASISSGEGFGEQFF	TGTGCCAGCATTAGTAGCGGGGAGGGCTTCGGTGAGCAGTTCTTC
TRBV28	.	15	TRBJ1-2	few	CASSLSRPRDDGYTF	TGTGCCAGCAGTTTATCCCGTCCCAGGGATGATGGCTACACCTTC
TRBV12-3/TRBV12-4	TRBD2	17	TRBJ2-5	.	CASSSVPGLASGETQYF	TGTGCCAGCAGTTCAGTACCGGGACTAGCAAGCGGAGAGACCCAGTACTTC
TRBV5-1	TRBD1	15	TRBJ1-4	many	CASSSGQAYNEKLFF	TGCGCCAGCAGCTCGGGACAGGCCTATAATGAAAAACTGTTTTTT
TRBV20-1	.	16	TRBJ2-6	many	CSARENQGSGANVLTF	TGCAGTGCTAGAGAGAATCAGGGTTCTGGGGCCAACGTCCTGACTTTC
TRBV9	.	15	TRBJ1-5	.	CASSVEGNGIQPQHF	TGTGCCAGCAGCGTAGAAGGGAATGGGATTCAGCCCCAGCATTTT
TRBV6-5	TRBD1	14	TRBJ1-6	.	CASRTTGGHSPLHF	TGTGCCAGCAGGACCACAGGGGGCCATTCACCCCTCCACTTT
TRBV7-2	TRBD1	16	TRBJ2-1	few	CASSLASQGAMYEQFF	TGTGCCAGCAGCTTAGCTTCCCAGGGGGCGATGTATGAGCAGTTCTTC
TRBV7-2	.	15	TRBJ2-7	.	CASSAVGGLLGEQYF	TGTGCCAGCAGCGCGGTAGGGGGTTTACTTGGCGAGCAGTACTTC
TRBV9	.	13	TRBJ2-1	many	CASSVAEYNEQFF	TGTGCCAGCAGCGTAGCGGAGTACAATGAGCAGTTCTTC
TRBV7-6	TRBD1	13	TRBJ2-7	many	CASSTTGLSEQYF	TGTGCCAGCAGCACGACAGGGCTCTCCGAGCAGTACTTC
TRBV10-3	TRBD1	14	TRBJ1-5	few	CAISESTGDQPQHF	TGTGCCATCAGTGAGTCAACAGGGGATCAGCCCCAGCATTTT
TRBV7-2	.	16	TRBJ2-6	many	CASSRTVSPGANVLTF	TGTGCCAGCAGCCGAACCGTATCCCCCGGGGCCAACGTCCTGACTTTC
TRBV2	.	13	TRBJ2-1	.	CASSVYWSNEQFF	TGTGCCAGCAGTGTATATTGGAGCAATGAGCAGTTCTTC
TRBV7-9	.	12	TRBJ2-7	few	CASSFGSREQYF	TGTGCCAGCAGCTTTGGGAGCCGGGAGCAGTACTTC
TRBV5-1	.	14	TRBJ2-5	few	CAGSLGRKRETQYF	TGCGCCGGCAGCTTGGGACGTAAACGAGAGACCCAGTACTTC
TRBV2	.	13	TRBJ2-7	many	CASTPYKAYEQYF	TGTGCCAGCACGCCGTACAAAGCCTACGAGCAGTACTTC
TRBV20-1	TRBD1	13	TRBJ1-2	few	CSAPGTGIYGYTF	TGCAGTGCCCCCGGGACAGGGATCTATGGCTACACCTTC
TRBV6-1	TRBD1	17	TRBJ2-5	.	CASRSRGLTPDAETQYF	TGTGCCAGCAGGTCCAGGGGGTTGACCCCCGATGCAGAGACCCAGTACTTC
TRBV10-3	.	13	TRBJ2-7	many	CAISEGRGNEQYF	TGTGCCATCAGTGAGGGCAGGGGAAACGAGCAGTACTTC
TRBV6-2/TRBV6-3	.	14	TRBJ1-4	few	CASSSSNSREKLFF	TGTGCCAGCAGTTCTAGCAACTCGCGTGAAAAACTGTTTTTT
TRBV4-2	.	16	TRBJ2-7	.	CASSPGPGEGSYEQYF	TGTGCCAGCAGCCCGGGGCCGGGAGAGGGCTCCTACGAGCAGTACTTC
TRBV29-1	.	13	TRBJ2-6	many	CSAATSGANVLTF	TGCAGCGCCGCCACATCTGGGGCCAACGTCCTGACTTTC
TRBV20-1	TRBD2	15	TRBJ2-5	few	CSAGPGTSERETQYF	TGCAGTGCTGGCCCCGGGACTAGTGAGCGGGAGACCCAGTACTTC